This TCR beta chain was observed in a study of vaccination and CD4 T cells after COVID-19. Study overall: Four females and six males made up the convalescents, two of whom were Hispanic. Overall study results and limits: Median SARS-CoV-2-reactive clonotype numbers rose nonsignificantly, about 20 to 40.

Treatment meaning: roughly 11-day PBMC culture with coronavirus spike peptide pools or control peptides (ViraFEST assay). An Oncomine TCR Beta short-read assay was used to sequence the DNA from cultured CD4+ T cells. TCRdb processed the PCR reads anew with MiXCR; each CDR3 protein has one entry. This table holds 17,000 or so distinct CDR3 sequences, approximately 41% found once. The ends were cut back, 1 base at V and 4 bases at J, with 14 bases in the middle. The CDR3 runs to 15 residues. Looked up from germline, CDR1 is DFQATT and CDR2 is SNEGSKA (reference sequence). Of note for this clonotype: Antigen: not known.

The chain joins TRBV20-1 to TRBJ2-1; TRBD2 might be the D (6 bases). The sequenced material came from CD4+ T cells from blood, cultured in vitro. The source is a human donor who had recovered from COVID-19. This CDR3 reads CSARGGGNAYNEQFF. The CDR3 DNA is TGCAGTGCTAGAGGAGGCGGGAACGCATACAATGAGCAGTTCTTC.